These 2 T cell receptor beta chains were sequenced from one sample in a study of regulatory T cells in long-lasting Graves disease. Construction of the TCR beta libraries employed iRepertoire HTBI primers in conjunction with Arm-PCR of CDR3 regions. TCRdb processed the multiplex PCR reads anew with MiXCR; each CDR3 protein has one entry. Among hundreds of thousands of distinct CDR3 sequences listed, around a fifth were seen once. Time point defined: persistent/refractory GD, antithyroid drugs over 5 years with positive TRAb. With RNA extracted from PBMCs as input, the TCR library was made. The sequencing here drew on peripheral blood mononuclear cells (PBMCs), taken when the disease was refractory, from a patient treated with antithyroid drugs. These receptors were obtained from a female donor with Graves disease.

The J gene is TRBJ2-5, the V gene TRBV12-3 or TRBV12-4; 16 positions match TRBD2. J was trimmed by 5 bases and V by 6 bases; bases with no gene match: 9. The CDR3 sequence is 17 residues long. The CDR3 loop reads CASSLGTSGGAKETQYF. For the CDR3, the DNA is TGTGCCAGCAGCCTGGGGACTAGCGGGGGGGCCAAGGAGACCCAGTACTTC.

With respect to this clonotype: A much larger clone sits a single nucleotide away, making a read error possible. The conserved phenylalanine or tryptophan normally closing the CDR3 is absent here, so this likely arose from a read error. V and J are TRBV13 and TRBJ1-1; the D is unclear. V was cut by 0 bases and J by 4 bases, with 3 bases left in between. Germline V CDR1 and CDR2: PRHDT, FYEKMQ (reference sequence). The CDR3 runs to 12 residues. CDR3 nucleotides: TGTGCCAGCAGCTTAGGGCCCACTGAAGCTTTCCTT. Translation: CASSLGPTEAFL.